The present TCR beta chain was sequenced within a study of blood T cell repertoires in COVID-19 (dated by TCRdb to the early 2020s). Concerning the study at large: Samples covering the acute and convalescent phases of COVID-19 were provided by collaborators in the United States, Italy and Spain. The material from the prospective study consisted of cDNA or gDNA derived from T cells, B-cell-depleted T cells, or PBMCs. The dataset comprised deeply sampled blood TCRbeta repertoires from subjects exposed to, actively infected with, or recovered from COVID-19. The repertoires were released in a freely available public database intended as a resource for research on the immune response to SARS-CoV-2. The samples were drawn from the first 160 participants of the ongoing ImmuneRACE study and from over 950 subjects provided by 6 global collaborators. A de-identified subject ID, COVID-19 status, age in years and sex were almost always included in the sample metadata. Where HLA class I and class II types were available, the types were taken from metadata supplied by the sample provider, not from assay-based typing. What the authors observed across the whole study: The quantity of clinical and demographic metadata differed by source and by participant and was supplied without curation.

As regards this clone: There is no known antigen for this receptor. No much larger clonotype is one base removed from it; base qualities were not supplied.

The collaborating institutions used their own protocols to collect whole blood in K2EDTA tubes. For TCRbeta analysis, collaborator samples were shipped as frozen whole blood, as isolated PBMCs, or as DNA extracted from either sample type. In the germline V gene, CDR1 corresponds to KGHDR and CDR2 to SFDVKD. The CDR3 holds 15 amino acids from the cysteine to the phenylalanine. The only DNA kept is the CDR3, 45 bases in frame from the first base. After removal of 7 bases from V and 1 base from J, the junction retains 5 bases not matched to a gene. TCRbeta CDR3 regions were amplified from genomic DNA by means of the immunoSEQ Assay, a bias-controlled multiplex PCR. In the authors' own workflow: The number of nucleated cells in each sample was estimated from the amplification of reference gene primers within the assay. Sequence reads were collapsed and filtered to measure the absolute abundance of every unique TCRbeta CDR3 rearrangement. For each sample, productive Simpson clonality was calculated by taking the square root of Simpson's diversity index across productive rearrangements. TCRdb mirrors the immuneACCESS table, restricted to in-frame sequences. Some clones are absent from its copies; in checked studies, under half trace to an unresolved V gene, and the reason for the others is unknown. V, J and clone size were drawn from that table, and D and trimming were deduced from the DNA. This sample gives some 87,000 clones in total; around 76% of them show up just once. The top ten hold 15% to 20% of the sample.

Sequenced sample: peripheral blood. The chain couples TRBV24-1 to TRBJ2-1; 8 central nucleotides agree with TRBD1. The source of this sequence is a human donor in a cohort sampled during active COVID-19. The sequenced DNA is TGTGCCACCAGCCCCAGGGGGCGATCCTACAATGAGCAGTTCTTC. The translation is CATSPRGRSYNEQFF.